This TCR beta chain was sequenced in a study of T cell responses to AZD1222 COVID-19 vaccine. As for the study in general: Second-dose timings of about 4 or about 12 weeks were pooled. General study results and limits: There were repertoire samples only from the period after the peak T cell response.

Profiled with immunoSEQ multiplex PCR; TCRdb holds only in-frame clones, not every one. The sample has over 120,000 clones; around nine tenths are singletons. Regarding this clone: The target antigen is unknown.

The sequences come from peripheral blood, collected on day 0 of AZD1222 vaccination. This receptor was taken from an adult in good health.

This CDR3 reads CASSQWGRGRMWNTEAFF. CDR3 nucleotides: TGCGCCAGCAGTCAATGGGGCCGGGGACGTATGTGGAACACTGAAGCTTTCTTT. The chain uses TRBV23-1 and TRBJ1-1; possibly TRBD1 for D (5 bases). TRBV23-1 qualifies as an ORF whose function is uncertain. CDR3 length equals 18 residues. Trimming left V 1 base short and J 1 base short, with 19 bases between.